The 9 T cell receptor beta chains presented below share a single source sample, sequenced in a study of cytomegalovirus exposure and HLA in healthy donors. In the PCR, 60 Vbeta and 13 Jbeta primers were used. Profiling relied on immunoSEQ multiplex PCR, and the TCRdb table lists in-frame clones only, not all of them. The table has tens of thousands of clones, approximately 71% seen once. Input material: PBMCs. These TCRs come from a man aged 25-45 years in good health and CMV-seronegative.

Points on this clone: Germline and junction disagree at one end, which may indicate a read error. The chain carries TRBV5-1 and TRBJ2-1, with no clear D. The CDR3 consists of 15 residues. Germline assignment: CDR1 SGHRS and CDR2 YFSETQ. CDR3 region: CASSLGSWSYDEQFF. CDR3 in DNA: TGCGCCAGCAGCTTGGGATCTTGGAGCTACGATGAGCAGTTCTTC. Filled out from reference TRBV5-1 and TRBJ2-1, the complete variable domain reads KAGVTQTPRYLIKTRGQQVTLSCSPISGHRSVSWYQQTPGQGLQFLFEYFSETQRNKGNFPGRFSGRQFSNSRSEMNVSTLELGDSALYLCASSLGSWSYDEQFFGPGTRLTVL.

The chain couples TRBV10-3 to TRBJ2-1; 11 bases map to TRBD2. The CDR3 length is 16 residues. V was clipped by 4 bases and J by 4 bases; unmatched bases: 6. Germline CDR1 and CDR2: ENHRY and SYGVKD. CDR3: CAISAQGLADYNEQFF. CDR3 DNA: TGTGCCATCAGTGCTCAGGGACTAGCGGATTACAATGAGCAGTTCTTC.

The J gene is TRBJ2-2, the V gene TRBV6-4, with 10 bases that match TRBD2. Germline V lookup: CDR1 MRHNA, CDR2 SNTAGT. V trimming: 6 bases; J trimming: 2 bases; junction bases outside the gene matches: 3. The CDR3 runs 15 residues. The CDR3 region is CASSGTSENTGELFF. CDR3 bases: TGTGCCAGCAGCGGGACTAGCGAAAACACCGGGGAGCTGTTTTTT.

This chain joins TRBV30 and TRBJ2-3; 8 bases line up with TRBD2. V shed 3 bases, J shed 4 bases, and the junction held 3 bases outside the gene matches. The CDR3 loop spans 13 amino acids. CDR1 and CDR2 from the germline V gene are GTSNPN and SVGIG (reference sequence). The CDR3: CAWSAAGADTQYF. In DNA form, the CDR3 reads TGTGCCTGGAGCGCAGCGGGAGCAGATACGCAGTATTTT.

The chain uses TRBV7-2 and TRBJ1-2; possibly TRBD1 for D (5 bases). This CDR3 is 14 amino acids long. CDR1 is SGHTA, CDR2 FQGNSA, per germline. V was trimmed by 2 bases and J by 5 bases, leaving 12 bases between them. The CDR3 protein is CASSLSRDGYGYTF. The CDR3 coding sequence is TGTGCCAGCAGCTTATCCAGGGATGGGTATGGCTACACCTTC.

The chain uses TRBV6-6 and TRBJ1-4; D uncertain. The germline CDR1 and CDR2 sequences are MNHNY and SVGAGI (reference sequence). CDR3 length: 15 amino acids. The V and J ends lost 6 bases and 5 bases respectively, with 16 bases between them. Here the CDR3 DNA reads TGTGCCAGCAGCCCCGCCGGACGGGAAAATGAAAAACTGTTTTTT. Translating it yields CASSPAGRENEKLFF.

V is TRBV5-1 and J is TRBJ1-1; D gene uncertain. The CDR3 covers 18 residues. Trimming took off 1 base at V and 1 base at J, with 20 bases between the two ends. Germline values: CDR1 SGHRS, CDR2 YFSETQ. CDR3 DNA sequence: TGCGCCAGCAGCTTGACGCCCGAGCCCCGGTTCTCGAACACTGAAGCTTTCTTT. Translation gives CASSLTPEPRFSNTEAFF.

The chain joins TRBV7-8 to TRBJ2-7, with 13 positions matching TRBD2. Trimming cost V 4 bases and J 4 bases; bases outside gene matches: 7. CDR1 is SGHVS and CDR2 is FQNEAQ in the germline V gene. This CDR3 spans 16 amino acids. The chain's CDR3 is CASSSGLAGVNYEQYF. CDR3 DNA sequence: TGTGCCAGCAGCTCCGGACTAGCGGGGGTAAATTACGAGCAGTACTTC. The whole variable domain, filled in from reference TRBV7-8 and TRBJ2-7, reads GAGVSQSPRYKVAKRGQDVALRCDPISGHVSLFWYQQALGQGPEFLTYFQNEAQLDKSGLPSDRFFAERPEGSVSTLKIQRTQQEDSAVYLCASSSGLAGVNYEQYFGPGTRLTVT.

This clone has just one count. This chain joins TRBV6-5 and TRBJ2-7, with 7 bases aligning to TRBD1. The CDR3 length is 14 residues. The trim removed 0 bases at V and 4 bases at J, leaving 3 bases unmatched. Germline CDR1 MNHEY, CDR2 SVGAGI. The CDR3 nucleotides read TGTGCCAGCAGTTACTCCCACAGGGGTTACGAGCAGTACTTC. It is translated as CASSYSHRGYEQYF.